Listed below are T cell receptor beta chains from one sample, sequenced in a study of T cells after yellow fever vaccination. TCRdb re-called the 5' RACE reads with MiXCR, one entry per CDR3 protein. The sample yields just under 600,000 distinct CDR3 sequences, approximately 15% seen once. The sequences come from PBMCs, collected on the day of the yellow fever booster vaccination. Every receptor here comes from a man aged 25 to 40 who received the YFV17D yellow fever vaccine. The CDR3 runs from the conserved cysteine through the conserved F or W. Each record gives: V gene, J gene, CDR3 protein.

v_call: TRBV5-1; j_call: TRBJ2-2; cdr3_aa: CASSPPTGTSGSPAGELFF
v_call: TRBV20-1; j_call: TRBJ2-7; cdr3_aa: CSASTGILTYEQYF
v_call: TRBV12-3/TRBV12-4; j_call: TRBJ2-3; cdr3_aa: CASSSLSGLGNTDTQYF
v_call: TRBV28; j_call: TRBJ2-7; cdr3_aa: CASTPRAGTYDYEQYF
v_call: TRBV28; j_call: TRBJ2-5; cdr3_aa: CASSLFDRKETQYF
v_call: TRBV4-3; j_call: TRBJ2-7; cdr3_aa: CASSQGLAGHHEQYF
v_call: TRBV11-2; j_call: TRBJ2-3; cdr3_aa: CASSLVFLRGTSGRALGTDTQYF
v_call: TRBV4-3; j_call: TRBJ2-2; cdr3_aa: CASRYRGLATGELFF
v_call: TRBV5-5; j_call: TRBJ2-7; cdr3_aa: CASNWGSVTYEQYF
v_call: TRBV6-5; j_call: TRBJ2-2; cdr3_aa: CASSLLAGAATGELFF
v_call: TRBV7-2; j_call: TRBJ1-2; cdr3_aa: CASSLWTGANYGYTF
v_call: TRBV19; j_call: TRBJ1-2; cdr3_aa: CASSLLLGAYGYTF
v_call: TRBV20-1; j_call: TRBJ1-4; cdr3_aa: CSARGTGYEKLFF
v_call: TRBV10-3; j_call: TRBJ2-5; cdr3_aa: CAISEGGGEEKGETQYF
v_call: TRBV5-1; j_call: TRBJ2-1; cdr3_aa: CARYGYNEQFF
v_call: TRBV29-1; j_call: TRBJ2-5; cdr3_aa: CSVVEAQETQYF
v_call: TRBV10-3; j_call: TRBJ2-3; cdr3_aa: CAISESLTSGTDTQYF
v_call: TRBV20-1; j_call: TRBJ2-7; cdr3_aa: CSARVAETGGYEQYF
v_call: TRBV5-1; j_call: TRBJ2-7; cdr3_aa: CASSAGTVPAYEQYF
v_call: TRBV3-1; j_call: TRBJ2-5; cdr3_aa: CASSYRPGGREETQYF
v_call: TRBV7-2; j_call: TRBJ1-5; cdr3_aa: CASSFVPRVPSEIQHF
v_call: TRBV5-5; j_call: TRBJ1-5; cdr3_aa: CASRQGWLQGANPQHF
v_call: TRBV28; j_call: TRBJ1-1; cdr3_aa: CASTGNYVMNTEAFF
v_call: TRBV5-4; j_call: TRBJ2-1; cdr3_aa: CASSLGRGDEQFF